The 32 T cell receptor beta chains in this list originate from one sample, sequenced in a study of T cell responses to AZD1222 COVID-19 vaccine. Data came from immunoSEQ multiplex PCR; TCRdb stores just in-frame clones and leaves some out. The data show fewer than 110,000 clones, just over 85% seen once. Material: peripheral blood, obtained on day 0 of AZD1222 vaccination. These receptors were collected from an adult in good health.

The chain uses TRBV10-3 and TRBJ2-1; perhaps TRBD2 as D (6 bases). The V and J ends lost 5 bases and 4 bases respectively, with 12 bases between them. Germline values: CDR1 ENHRY, CDR2 SYGVKD. The CDR3 is made up of 14 amino acids. The CDR3 loop reads CAISTRDGYNEQFF. The CDR3 region has the DNA TGTGCCATCAGTACGCGGGATGGTTACAATGAGCAGTTCTTC.

This sequence joins TRBV6-5 and TRBJ2-1, with D possibly being TRBD2 (6 bases). There are 16 residues in the CDR3. The V end lost 4 bases, the J end lost 4 bases, and 17 bases lay between the germline ends. Per the germline V gene, CDR1 is MNHEY and CDR2 is SVGAGI. CDR3 nucleotide sequence: TGTGCCAGCAGTTCCCACGGTGGAGGGAGTTACAATGAGCAGTTCTTC. This gives the protein CASSSHGGGSYNEQFF.

The V call is TRBV14, the J call TRBJ2-3; D ambiguous. The germline V gene encodes CDR1 SGHDN and CDR2 FVKESK. The CDR3 has 16 amino acids. The ends were cut back, 0 bases at V and 4 bases at J, with 14 bases in the middle. The DNA of the CDR3 is TGTGCCAGCAGCCAAGATTGGCGGCCCGAGGCAGATACGCAGTATTTT. Its protein is CASSQDWRPEADTQYF. Full variable domain (remainder filled in from reference TRBV14 and TRBJ2-3): EAGVTQFPSHSVIEKGQTVTLRCDPISGHDNLYWYRRVMGKEIKFLLHFVKESKQDESGMPNNRFLAERTGGTYSTLKVQPAELEDSGVYFCASSQDWRPEADTQYFGPGTRLTVL.

The chain recombines TRBV27 with TRBJ2-3; 12 bases are shared with TRBD2. J was trimmed by 2 bases and V by 5 bases; bases with no gene match: 14. The CDR3 extends over 19 amino acids. Germline V gene data show CDR1 as MNHEY and CDR2 as SMNVEV (reference sequence). CDR3 in DNA: TGTGCCAGCAGTCGCCCCGGACTAGCGGGAAGGTCGCACACAGATACGCAGTATTTT. This encodes CASSRPGLAGRSHTDTQYF.

This sequence joins TRBV6-5 and TRBJ2-7, with D unresolved. CDR3 length equals 15 residues. Germline V CDR1 and CDR2: MNHEY, SVGAGI. V was pared by 6 bases and J by 0 bases, with 15 bases between. The CDR3 spells CASRGSRPLSYEQYF. As DNA, the CDR3 is TGTGCCAGCAGGGGGTCCAGGCCCCTCTCCTACGAGCAGTACTTC.

The chain employs TRBV2 and TRBJ2-1; 9 bases are a match to TRBD2. This CDR3 spans 15 amino acids. CDR1 is SNHLY, CDR2 FYNNEI, per germline. With V trimmed by 7 bases and J by 5 bases, 9 bases remained unmatched. CDR3 sequence reads: CASKLLAGQNNEQFF. Written as DNA, the CDR3 is TGTGCCAGCAAGCTGCTAGCGGGACAAAACAATGAGCAGTTCTTC.

This clone was seen a single time. The rearrangement uses TRBV28 and TRBJ1-4; possible D gene TRBD1, 6 bases. CDR1 and CDR2 (germline): MDHEN, SYDVKM. V was clipped by 3 bases and J by 5 bases, with 7 bases between them. The CDR3 consists of 13 residues. The CDR3, as DNA: TGTGCCAGCAGTTTCGGACAGAATGAAAAACTGTTTTTT. Translating it yields CASSFGQNEKLFF.

The chain recombines TRBV3-1 (or the pseudogene TRBV3-2) with TRBJ1-3; D call uncertain. The CDR3 contains 16 residues. Germline assignment: CDR1 LGHDT and CDR2 YNNKEL (reference sequence). V was shortened by 3 bases and J by 6 bases, with 18 bases between the two germline ends. The CDR3 loop reads CASSHQNLYVENTIYF. CDR3 coding DNA: TGTGCCAGCAGCCACCAAAATCTATACGTGGAAAACACCATATATTTT.

The CDR3 region is CAIRSDIAGLGSNEQFF. In DNA, the CDR3 is TGTGCCATCAGATCAGACATCGCGGGTTTGGGCTCGAATGAGCAGTTCTTC. J is TRBJ2-1 and V is TRBV10-3; weak D call: TRBD2 (5 bases). Germline CDR1 ENHRY, CDR2 SYGVKD. This CDR3 spans 17 amino acids. V shed 6 bases and J shed 7 bases, with 25 bases lying between them.

This chain joins TRBV4-1 and TRBJ2-7; tentative D call: TRBD1 (5 bases). V shed 3 bases and J shed 2 bases, with 14 bases lying between them. The CDR3 sequence is 15 residues long. The germline gives CDR1 MGHRA, CDR2 YSYEKL. The CDR3 loop is CASSHQSGATYEQYF. The CDR3 nucleotides read TGCGCCAGCAGCCATCAGAGTGGGGCCACCTACGAGCAGTACTTC.

This rearrangement joins TRBV4-2 to TRBJ2-1, with 14 bases identical to TRBD2. Germline V CDR1 and CDR2: LGHNA, YNFKEQ. Unmatched junction bases numbered 6, after V lost 1 base and J lost 7 bases. This CDR3 is 17 amino acids long. The CDR3 coding sequence is TGTGCCAGCAGCCAAGGACTAGCGGGAGGGCCGGGGAATGAGCAGTTCTTC. It yields the protein CASSQGLAGGPGNEQFF.

The chain recombines TRBV27 with TRBJ2-7; 15 bases align to TRBD2. V lost 10 bases and J lost 3; bases outside the gene matches: 10. This CDR3 region has 16 residues. The V gene's germline CDR1 is MNHEY and CDR2 SMNVEV (reference sequence). Here the CDR3 reads CATQRGLAGGFYEQYF. In DNA form, the CDR3 reads TGTGCCACCCAGAGGGGACTAGCGGGAGGCTTCTACGAGCAGTACTTC.

The chain couples TRBV27 to TRBJ1-3; possible D gene TRBD1, 6 bases. V was shortened by 4 bases and J by 4 bases, with 14 bases between the two germline ends. CDR1 MNHEY and CDR2 SMNVEV come from the germline V gene (reference sequence). CDR3 length: 15 residues. This CDR3 is CASSYSRGSGNTIYF. The DNA for the CDR3 is TGTGCCAGCAGTTATAGCAGGGGCTCGGGAAACACCATATATTTT.

Only a few counts were recorded for this clone. The gene calls are TRBV5-4 and TRBJ1-2, with 8 bases that match TRBD1. The CDR3 is 17 amino acids. The germline gives CDR1 SGHNT, CDR2 YYREEE (reference sequence). V gave up 4 bases and J gave up 0 bases; unmatched junction bases: 11. In nucleotides, the CDR3 is TGTGCCAGCAGCCTGTACAGGGGGACTCAAACTAACTATGGCTACACCTTC. Translated: CASSLYRGTQTNYGYTF.

J is TRBJ2-5 and V is TRBV11-2, with 11 nucleotides matching TRBD1. This CDR3 has 15 residues. V shed 7 bases, J shed 5 bases, and the junction held 9 bases outside the gene matches. Germline V CDR1 and CDR2: SGHAT, FQNNGV. As DNA, the CDR3 is TGTGCCAGCAACCAAGGACAGGGGGCCTGGGAGACCCAGTACTTC. As protein: CASNQGQGAWETQYF.

This clone has more than one count but fewer than ten. V and J are TRBV27 and TRBJ2-7; 7 nucleotides agree with TRBD1. V lost 2 bases and J lost 0; bases outside the gene matches: 10. The CDR3 covers 17 residues. Germline CDR1 is MNHEY and CDR2 is SMNVEV (reference sequence). CDR3 DNA sequence: TGTGCCAGCAGTTTAAGGTTTCGGGACAGAGGCTCCTACGAGCAGTACTTC. It encodes CASSLRFRDRGSYEQYF.

The chain has TRBV21-1 and TRBJ2-1. TRBV21-1 is recorded as a pseudogene. The CDR3 is 12 residues long. In DNA, the CDR3 is TGTGCCAGCAGCAAAGGGAACAATGAGCAGTTCTTC. This encodes CASSKGNNEQFF.

For this clone: The likely explanation is a read error, given a far larger clone one base away. The rearrangement links TRBV28 to TRBJ2-7; 11 bases agree with TRBD2. The germline V gene has CDR1 MDHEN and CDR2 SYDVKM. CDR3 length: 14 amino acids. Trimming at V came to 6 bases and at J to 2 bases, leaving 3 bases not matched to a gene. This CDR3 is CASSVAGGAYEQYF. The DNA for the CDR3 is TGTGCCAGCAGCGTAGCGGGAGGGGCCTACGAGCAGTACTTC.

The V and J genes are TRBV5-8 and TRBJ1-5; perhaps TRBD1 as D (5 bases). V was cut by 2 bases and J by 4 bases, with 13 bases left in between. This CDR3 is 15 amino acids long. CDR1 is SGHTS and CDR2 is YDEGEE in the germline V gene. CDR3 residues: CASSFVRGLNQPQHF. CDR3 DNA: TGTGCCAGCAGCTTTGTAAGGGGTCTTAATCAGCCCCAGCATTTT.

The chain recombines TRBV15 with TRBJ1-3; D remains unclear. Germline CDR1 reads LNHNV; CDR2 reads YYDKDF (reference sequence). Trimming cost V 6 bases and J 3 bases, with 6 bases left between them. The CDR3 runs 12 residues. CDR3 sequence (DNA): TGTGCCACCAGTAGCGATGGAAACACCATATATTTT. It translates to CATSSDGNTIYF.

The J gene is TRBJ2-1, the V gene TRBV18; D is ambiguous. The V gene's germline CDR1 is KGHSH and CDR2 LQKENI. This CDR3 has 15 amino acids. Trimming removed 2 bases at V and 0 bases at J, with 8 bases between. The CDR3 nucleotides read TGTGCCAGCTCACCAATCCTAGGCTCCTACAATGAGCAGTTCTTC. This codes for CASSPILGSYNEQFF.

The rearrangement uses TRBV7-8 and TRBJ1-2; D is unclear. Germline-derived CDR1 and CDR2 are SGHVS and FQNEAQ. The CDR3 is 13 amino acids. V dropped 3 bases and J dropped 5 bases, with 10 bases sitting between them. The CDR3 loop reads CASSFRIGYGYTF. CDR3 sequence (DNA): TGTGCCAGCAGCTTCCGCATTGGGTATGGCTACACCTTC. The complete variable domain, with remaining parts taken from reference TRBV7-8 and TRBJ1-2, reads GAGVSQSPRYKVAKRGQDVALRCDPISGHVSLFWYQQALGQGPEFLTYFQNEAQLDKSGLPSDRFFAERPEGSVSTLKIQRTQQEDSAVYLCASSFRIGYGYTFGSGTRLTVV.

The genes are TRBV11-3 and TRBJ2-1; a possible D gene is TRBD2 (5 bases). Germline V gives CDR1 SGHNT, CDR2 YENEEA. Trimming took off 1 base at V and 4 bases at J, with 14 bases between the two ends. This CDR3 comprises 16 residues. This chain's CDR3 is CASSLGRTGGYNEQFF. CDR3 sequence (DNA): TGTGCCAGCAGCTTAGGAAGGACTGGCGGATACAATGAGCAGTTCTTC.

The chain joins TRBV10-3 to TRBJ2-1; D remains ambiguous. With 0 bases removed from V and 4 bases from J, the gap between germline ends came to 4 bases. The CDR3 consists of 13 residues. Germline CDR1 reads ENHRY; CDR2 reads SYGVKD. Here the CDR3 DNA reads TGTGCCATCAGTGAGTCATCTTACAATGAGCAGTTCTTC. It encodes CAISESSYNEQFF.

The chain is built from TRBV5-1 and TRBJ2-1; 9 bases map to TRBD2. CDR3 length equals 16 residues. The germline V gene encodes CDR1 SGHRS and CDR2 YFSETQ. V was clipped by 0 bases and J by 9 bases; unmatched bases: 10. The CDR3 here is CASSLVLAGGTSEQFF. The CDR3 coding sequence is TGCGCCAGCAGCTTGGTGTTGGCGGGAGGGACAAGTGAGCAGTTCTTC.

The CDR3 coding sequence is TGTGCCAGCAGACAGGGACAGGGGAAAACCTACGAGCAGTACTTC. Its protein product is CASRQGQGKTYEQYF. The chain recombines TRBV6-5 with TRBJ2-7; 10 nucleotides align to TRBD1. Looked up from germline, CDR1 is MNHEY and CDR2 is SVGAGI. The CDR3 covers 15 residues. V shed 6 bases, J shed 2 bases, and the junction held 7 bases outside the gene matches.

The V call is TRBV7-6, the J call TRBJ2-1, with 8 bases aligning to TRBD2. There are 15 residues in the CDR3. Germline V lookup: CDR1 SGHVS, CDR2 FNYEAQ. With V trimmed by 1 base and J by 7 bases, 6 bases remained unmatched. CDR3 loop: CASSLGSGNLNEQFF. CDR3 nucleotides: TGTGCCAGCAGCTTAGGTAGCGGGAACCTTAATGAGCAGTTCTTC.

This sequence joins TRBV4-2 and TRBJ1-5; TRBD1 might be the D (6 bases). CDR1 is LGHNA, CDR2 YNFKEQ, per germline. V was pared by 5 bases and J by 3 bases, with 11 bases between. The CDR3 contains 14 residues. The CDR3 spells CASSARDNNQPQHF. CDR3 nucleotide sequence: TGTGCCAGCAGCGCGAGGGACAACAATCAGCCCCAGCATTTT.

The chain is built from TRBV29-1 and TRBJ2-1; D unresolved. Germline V gene data show CDR1 as SQVTM and CDR2 as ANQGSEA. Deletions cut 7 bases from V and 0 bases from J, with 13 bases between. The CDR3 is 14 residues long. The CDR3, as DNA: TGCAGCGCCTCTAGGACGAGCTCCTACAATGAGCAGTTCTTC. Its protein is CSASRTSSYNEQFF.

The chain couples TRBV11-2 to TRBJ2-1, with 10 nucleotides matching TRBD1. With V trimmed by 4 bases and J by 1 base, 1 base remained unmatched. Germline V lookup: CDR1 SGHAT, CDR2 FQNNGV. CDR3 length: 15 amino acids. CDR3 protein: CASSSGQGSYNEQFF. The CDR3, as DNA: TGTGCCAGCAGCTCGGGACAGGGGTCCTACAATGAGCAGTTCTTC.

The gene calls are TRBV27 and TRBJ1-3; 8 bases align to TRBD1. CDR1 and CDR2 (germline): MNHEY, SMNVEV (reference sequence). The CDR3 is made up of 14 amino acids. V lost 6 bases, J lost 1 base, and 2 bases stayed unmatched. CDR3 sequence: CASSTGGSGNTIYF. The CDR3 DNA follows: TGTGCCAGCAGCACAGGGGGATCTGGAAACACCATATATTTT.

The rearrangement joins TRBV9 to TRBJ2-1, with 7 bases lining up with TRBD2. The CDR3 loop spans 15 amino acids. With 4 bases clipped from V and 3 bases from J, the junction kept 7 bases outside the gene matches. Per the germline V gene, CDR1 is SGDLS and CDR2 is YYNGEE. CDR3 in DNA: TGTGCCAGCAGCCCAGGACTAGGCAACTACAATGAGCAGTTCTTC. As protein: CASSPGLGNYNEQFF.